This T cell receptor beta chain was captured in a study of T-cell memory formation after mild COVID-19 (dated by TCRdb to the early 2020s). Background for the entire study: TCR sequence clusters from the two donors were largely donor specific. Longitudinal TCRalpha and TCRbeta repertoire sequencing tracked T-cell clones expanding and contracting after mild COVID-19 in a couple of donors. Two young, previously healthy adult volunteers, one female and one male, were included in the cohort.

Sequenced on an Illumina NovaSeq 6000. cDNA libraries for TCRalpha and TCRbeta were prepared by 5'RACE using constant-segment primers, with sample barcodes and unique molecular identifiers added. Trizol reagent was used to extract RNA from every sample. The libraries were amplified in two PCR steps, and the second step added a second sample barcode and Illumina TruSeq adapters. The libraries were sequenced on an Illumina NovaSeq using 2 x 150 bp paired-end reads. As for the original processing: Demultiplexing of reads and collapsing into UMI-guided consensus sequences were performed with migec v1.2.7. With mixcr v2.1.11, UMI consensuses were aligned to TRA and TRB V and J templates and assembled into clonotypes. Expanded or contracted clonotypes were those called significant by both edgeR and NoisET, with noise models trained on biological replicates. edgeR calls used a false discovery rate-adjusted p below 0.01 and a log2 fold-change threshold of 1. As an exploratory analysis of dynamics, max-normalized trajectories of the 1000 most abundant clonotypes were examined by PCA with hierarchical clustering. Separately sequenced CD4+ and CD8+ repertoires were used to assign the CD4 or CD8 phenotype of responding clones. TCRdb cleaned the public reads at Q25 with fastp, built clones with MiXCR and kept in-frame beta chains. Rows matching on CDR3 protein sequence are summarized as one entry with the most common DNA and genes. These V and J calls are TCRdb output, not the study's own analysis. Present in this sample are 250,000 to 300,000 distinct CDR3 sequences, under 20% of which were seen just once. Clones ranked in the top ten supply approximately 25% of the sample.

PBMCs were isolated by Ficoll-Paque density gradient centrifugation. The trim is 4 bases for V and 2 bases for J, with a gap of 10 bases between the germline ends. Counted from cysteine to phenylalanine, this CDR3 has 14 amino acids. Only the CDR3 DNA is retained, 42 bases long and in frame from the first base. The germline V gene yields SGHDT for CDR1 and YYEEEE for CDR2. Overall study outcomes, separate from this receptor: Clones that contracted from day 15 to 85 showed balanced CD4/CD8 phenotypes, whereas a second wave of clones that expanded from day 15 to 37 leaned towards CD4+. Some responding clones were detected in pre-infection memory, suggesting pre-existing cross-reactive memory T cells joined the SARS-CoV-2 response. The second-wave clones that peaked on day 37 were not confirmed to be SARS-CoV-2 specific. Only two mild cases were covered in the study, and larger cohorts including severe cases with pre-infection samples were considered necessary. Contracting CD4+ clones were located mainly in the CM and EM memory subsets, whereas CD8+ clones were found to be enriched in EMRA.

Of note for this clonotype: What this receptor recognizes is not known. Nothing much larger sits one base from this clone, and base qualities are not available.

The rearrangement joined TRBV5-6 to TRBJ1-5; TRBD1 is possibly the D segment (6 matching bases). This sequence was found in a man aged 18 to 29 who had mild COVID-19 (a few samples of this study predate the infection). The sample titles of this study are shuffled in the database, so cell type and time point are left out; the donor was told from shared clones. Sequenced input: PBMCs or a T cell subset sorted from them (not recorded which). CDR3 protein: CASSGAGGNQPQHF. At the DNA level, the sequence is TGTGCCAGCAGCGGGGCAGGGGGCAATCAGCCCCAGCATTTT.